What follows are 29 T cell receptor beta chains derived from one specimen sequenced in a study of blood T cell repertoires in COVID-19. Clones were sequenced by immunoSEQ multiplex PCR, and TCRdb holds only the in-frame ones, with some missing. The table lists more than 200,000 clones, about 87% of them singletons, with approximately 1.8% in the top ten. Sequencing input: peripheral blood. The receptors originated from a man aged 65 to 85 with acute or convalescent COVID-19.

The count of this clone is one. This sequence joins TRBV28 and TRBJ2-2, with a possible D match to TRBD2 (5 bases). Trimming cost V 4 bases and J 1 base, with 16 bases left between them. The germline CDR1 and CDR2 sequences are MDHEN and SYDVKM. The CDR3 loop spans 17 amino acids. The CDR3 reads CASSSPHGVLNTGELFF. CDR3 DNA sequence: TGTGCCAGCAGTTCTCCCCACGGGGTCTTGAACACCGGGGAGCTGTTTTTT.

This chain links TRBV30 with TRBJ1-5; D perhaps matches TRBD1 (6 bases). Germline CDR1 and CDR2: GTSNPN and SVGIG (reference sequence). V lost 0 bases, J lost 0 bases, and 15 bases lay in between. The CDR3 has 17 amino acids. This CDR3 reads CAWSVLGRGYSNQPQHF. The CDR3 DNA follows: TGTGCCTGGAGTGTACTCGGCAGGGGCTATAGCAATCAGCCCCAGCATTTT.

V gene TRBV5-4 combines with J gene TRBJ2-1; 7 nucleotides align to TRBD1. Germline V CDR1 and CDR2: SGHNT, YYREEE (reference sequence). V gave up 6 bases and J gave up 5 bases; unmatched junction bases: 5. The CDR3 is 13 residues long. The DNA for the CDR3 is TGTGCCAGCACATCACAGGGGAACAATGAGCAGTTCTTC. Its translation is CASTSQGNNEQFF.

V usage is TRBV14 and J usage is TRBJ1-3; no reliable D call. From germline, CDR1 is SGHDN and CDR2 FVKESK. The CDR3 consists of 12 residues. V lost 5 bases to trimming and J lost 3 bases, with 5 bases between them. CDR3 nucleotide sequence: TGTGCCAGCAGCTCGGGTGGAAACACCATATATTTT. This codes for CASSSGGNTIYF.

The chain links TRBV19 to TRBJ2-7; D is possibly TRBD1 (6 bases). Germline CDR1 is LNHDA and CDR2 is SQIVND (reference sequence). The CDR3 has 13 amino acids. V dropped 3 bases and J dropped 6 bases, with 12 bases sitting between them. CDR3 nucleotide sequence: TGTGCCAGTAGTATTATGTCAGGGGCCGAGCAGTACTTC. Translated: CASSIMSGAEQYF.

The chain has TRBV25-1 and TRBJ2-3; 9 positions agree with TRBD1. Germline-derived CDR1 and CDR2 are MGHDK and SYGVNS. The CDR3 runs 12 residues. After removal of 1 base from V and 13 bases from J, the junction contained 3 bases not matched to a gene. CDR3 coding DNA: TGTGCCAGCAGTGAATGGGGGACAGGGAAGTATTTT. This codes for CASSEWGTGKYF.

CDR3 sequence reads: CASSTTGGPNNEQFF. The CDR3, as DNA: TGTGCCAGTAGTACCACAGGGGGCCCTAACAATGAGCAGTTCTTC. The genes are TRBV19 and TRBJ2-1; the match to TRBD1 covers 9 bases. The CDR3 contains 15 residues. CDR1 LNHDA and CDR2 SQIVND come from the germline V gene (reference sequence). V shed 4 bases and J 5 bases; nucleotides not matched to a gene: 6.

This clone was picked up many times. The rearrangement joins TRBV19 to TRBJ2-7; 7 nucleotides agree with TRBD1. CDR3 length equals 14 residues. After removal of 5 bases from V and 4 bases from J, the junction contained 8 bases not matched to a gene. Germline loops: CDR1 LNHDA, CDR2 SQIVND (reference sequence). The CDR3 nucleotides read TGTGCCAGTAGTTCCCGGGACAGCGGATACGAGCAGTACTTC. This encodes CASSSRDSGYEQYF.

This rearrangement joins TRBV7-2 to TRBJ2-3; the match to TRBD1 covers 7 bases. The junction had 7 bases not matched to a gene; V was cut back by 5 bases and J by 2 bases. Germline CDR1 is SGHTA and CDR2 is FQGNSA. The length of the CDR3 is 15 residues. Here the CDR3 reads CASSPRQGATDTQYF. In DNA form, the CDR3 reads TGTGCCAGCAGCCCTCGACAGGGAGCCACAGATACGCAGTATTTT.

V gene TRBV5-1 combines with J gene TRBJ2-3, with 7 bases matching TRBD2. V lost 4 bases to trimming and J lost 8 bases; unmatched junction nucleotides: 10. Germline loops: CDR1 SGHRS, CDR2 YFSETQ. The CDR3 length is 14 residues. The CDR3 nucleotides are TGCGCCAGCAGCCCCTGGGAGGGGCAGAGTACGCAGTATTTT. Its translation: CASSPWEGQSTQYF.

The J gene is TRBJ1-5, the V gene TRBV5-1; TRBD1 matches 8 bases. This CDR3 comprises 14 residues. Trimming took 4 bases from V and 4 from J; bases not matched to a gene: 4. Germline CDR1 SGHRS, CDR2 YFSETQ. The CDR3 region is CASSVGTGNQPQHF. Here the CDR3 DNA reads TGCGCCAGCAGCGTCGGGACAGGTAATCAGCCCCAGCATTTT.

The chain employs TRBV5-1 and TRBJ1-1; 7 positions match TRBD1. The CDR3 covers 13 residues. Germline CDR1 and CDR2: SGHRS and YFSETQ. The trim removed 4 bases at V and 9 bases at J, leaving 9 bases unmatched. CDR3 sequence reads: CASSPTGSEKAFF. The CDR3 coding sequence is TGCGCCAGCAGCCCGACAGGGTCCGAAAAAGCTTTCTTT.

A single count supports this clone. The rearrangement joins TRBV18 to TRBJ2-7; possibly TRBD2 for D (5 bases). V dropped 2 bases and J dropped 0 bases, with 11 bases sitting between them. The CDR3 covers 15 residues. CDR1 is KGHSH, CDR2 LQKENI, per germline. CDR3: CASSPGSGNSYEQYF. In nucleotides, the CDR3 is TGTGCCAGCTCACCAGGCTCCGGGAACTCCTACGAGCAGTACTTC. The whole variable domain, filled in from reference TRBV18 and TRBJ2-7, reads NAGVMQNPRHLVRRRGQEARLRCSPMKGHSHVYWYRQLPEEGLKFMVYLQKENIIDESGMPKERFSAEFPKEGPSILRIQQVVRGDSAAYFCASSPGSGNSYEQYFGPGTRLTVT.

The chain employs TRBV5-6 and TRBJ2-2; tentatively, D is TRBD1 (6 bases). Germline-derived CDR1 and CDR2 are SGHDT and YYEEEE. The V and J ends lost 2 bases and 5 bases respectively, with 16 bases between them. The CDR3 loop spans 16 amino acids. The CDR3 sequence is CASSFYRVMLTGELFF. The CDR3 DNA reads TGTGCCAGCAGCTTCTACAGGGTTATGTTAACCGGGGAGCTGTTTTTT.

The rearrangement uses TRBV5-5 and TRBJ2-5, with 8 bases that match TRBD2. V lost 2 bases, J lost 5 bases, and 5 bases stayed unmatched. The CDR3 extends over 14 amino acids. CDR1 is SGHKS and CDR2 is YYEKEE in the germline V gene (reference sequence). This chain's CDR3 is CASSFPGGRETQYF. For the CDR3, the DNA is TGTGCCAGCAGCTTCCCGGGGGGGCGGGAGACCCAGTACTTC.

With respect to this clone: Other DNA sequences from this sample encode an identical CDR3 as well. The chain couples TRBV7-2 to TRBJ2-2, with 8 positions matching TRBD1. Germline V gene sequence: CDR1 SGHTA, CDR2 FQGNSA. Trimming at V came to 1 base and at J to 5 bases, leaving 3 bases not matched to a gene. The CDR3 is 15 residues long. The DNA of the CDR3 is TGTGCCAGCAGCTTAGTAACAGGGGGGACCGGGGAGCTGTTTTTT. It codes for CASSLVTGGTGELFF.

The genes are TRBV24-1 and TRBJ2-1, with 7 bases lining up with TRBD2. The CDR3 is 16 amino acids. The V gene's germline CDR1 is KGHDR and CDR2 SFDVKD. V shed 4 bases, J shed 2 bases, and the junction held 7 bases outside the gene matches. In nucleotides, the CDR3 is TGTGCCACCAGTGACCCCCGGGCGGGAGCCTACAATGAGCAGTTCTTC. It yields the protein CATSDPRAGAYNEQFF.

This chain connects TRBV5-1 to TRBJ2-7, with TRBD1 as a possible D gene (5 bases). The CDR3 runs 14 residues. From germline, CDR1 is SGHRS and CDR2 YFSETQ. V was cut by 0 bases and J by 2 bases, with 9 bases left in between. The CDR3 spells CASSLVAGPYEQYF. CDR3 DNA sequence: TGCGCCAGCAGCTTGGTAGCAGGGCCCTACGAGCAGTACTTC.

The V and J genes are TRBV5-1 and TRBJ2-1; TRBD1 matches 9 bases. CDR3 length: 15 amino acids. The V gene's germline CDR1 is SGHRS and CDR2 YFSETQ. J was trimmed by 4 bases and V by 4 bases; bases with no gene match: 6. CDR3 coding DNA: TGCGCCAGCAGCGCCGGACAGGGGATTTACAATGAGCAGTTCTTC. Translated, it gives CASSAGQGIYNEQFF.

This clone was observed a few times. In the same sample, other DNA sequences code for this CDR3. This chain joins TRBV3-1 (or the pseudogene TRBV3-2) and TRBJ2-2; no clear D gene. V was clipped by 6 bases and J by 2 bases, with 7 bases between them. The length of the CDR3 is 13 residues. Germline V lookup: CDR1 LGHDT, CDR2 YNNKEL (reference sequence). The CDR3, as DNA: TGTGCCAGCAGGGAGAGAAACACCGGGGAGCTGTTTTTT. Residues: CASRERNTGELFF.

V and J are TRBV30 and TRBJ1-4, with a weak D call TRBD1 (6 bases). This CDR3 has 15 residues. Germline CDR1 is GTSNPN and CDR2 is SVGIG (reference sequence). Trimming took 1 base from V and 10 from J, leaving 19 bases between them. CDR3 in amino acids: CAWSGSGQPRSKLFF. Here the CDR3 DNA reads TGTGCCTGGAGTGGAAGCGGACAGCCCAGGTCAAAACTGTTTTTT.

Written as DNA, the CDR3 is TGTGCCAGTAGTGACCTGGGACAGGGGATTAGCTACACCTTC. This encodes CASSDLGQGISYTF. V and J are TRBV19 and TRBJ1-2, with 10 bases identical to TRBD1. This CDR3 comprises 14 residues. Germline trimming cut 5 bases from V and 9 bases from J; bases unmatched to any gene: 9. In germline, CDR1 is LNHDA, CDR2 SQIVND (reference sequence).

The chain joins TRBV6-2 or TRBV6-3 to TRBJ2-5; 13 nucleotides match TRBD2. Trimming cost V 4 bases and J 4 bases; bases outside gene matches: 6. Germline values: CDR1 MNHEY, CDR2 SVGEGT. The CDR3 consists of 16 residues. The CDR3 DNA reads as TGTGCCAGCAGTTCGGGACTAGCGGGAACGAGAGAGACCCAGTACTTC. Translating it yields CASSSGLAGTRETQYF.

This clone occurred a few times. The chain uses TRBV10-2 and TRBJ2-7, with TRBD2 identical over 7 bases. The CDR3 totals 11 residues. Germline V gene sequence: CDR1 WSHSY, CDR2 SAAADI. V was clipped by 8 bases and J by 4 bases; unmatched bases: 2. This chain's CDR3 is CASRDYYEQYF. The CDR3 DNA reads TGCGCCAGCCGGGACTATTACGAGCAGTACTTC.

The chain employs TRBV6-5 and TRBJ1-2; 8 positions match TRBD1. Germline loops: CDR1 MNHEY, CDR2 SVGAGI. J was trimmed by 8 bases and V by 1 base; bases with no gene match: 3. The CDR3 has 13 residues. The CDR3 sequence is CASSYLTGDGYTF. In DNA, the CDR3 is TGTGCCAGCAGTTACTTGACAGGGGACGGCTACACCTTC.

Comments on this clone: At one boundary the junction diverges from the germline segment, which might be a read error. The CDR3 DNA follows: TGTGCCGGCAGTTTGCCCCTTACAGGGAGCACTGAAGCTTTCTTT. It is translated as CAGSLPLTGSTEAFF. The chain carries TRBV28 and TRBJ1-1; possibly TRBD1 for D (6 bases). This CDR3 has 15 amino acids. The germline CDR1 and CDR2 sequences are MDHEN and SYDVKM.

V is TRBV5-5 and J is TRBJ2-2; 8 nucleotides line up with TRBD1. V trimming: 2 bases; J trimming: 4 bases; junction bases outside the gene matches: 13. Germline CDR1 reads SGHKS; CDR2 reads YYEKEE (reference sequence). The CDR3 extends over 18 amino acids. The CDR3 nucleotides are TGTGCCAGCAGCTTTTTAGTCGTGGGACAGGCCCTCACCGGGGAGCTGTTTTTT. Translating it yields CASSFLVVGQALTGELFF.

This clone was picked up a small number of times. The rearrangement uses TRBV28 and TRBJ2-1; no clear D. V gave up 6 bases and J gave up 8 bases, with 11 bases separating them. Per the germline V gene, CDR1 is MDHEN and CDR2 is SYDVKM. The CDR3 runs 12 residues. CDR3 region: CASSTSGYEQFF. The DNA of the CDR3 is TGTGCCAGCAGCACCTCGGGTTATGAGCAGTTCTTC.

The genes are TRBV18 and TRBJ2-1; 9 bases are shared with TRBD1. CDR1 and CDR2 (germline): KGHSH, LQKENI. The CDR3 covers 16 residues. V was clipped by 3 bases and J by 5 bases; unmatched bases: 8. The CDR3 spells CASSPLDRGFDNEQFF. In DNA, the CDR3 is TGTGCCAGCTCACCGCTTGACAGGGGGTTCGACAATGAGCAGTTCTTC.